The present entry profiles one TCR beta chain with its context. The antigen is undetermined. The data are from a study of T cell responses to AZD1222 COVID-19 vaccine. Study context: Second-dose schedules of about 4 or about 12 weeks were combined. Study results and limitations: CD4 TCRs covered the whole spike, strongest at regions 160-218 and 743-854. Within unmutated variant regions lay the reported targets of nearly half of spike-specific TCRs. In a largely white British group with more females than males, clonal diversity was possibly underestimated.

Germline CDR1 and CDR2: LNHDA and SQIVND (reference sequence). V gave up 4 bases and J gave up 3 bases, with 9 bases separating them. The CDR3 contains 13 residues. Assay: immunoSEQ multiplex PCR; the TCRdb copy retains only in-frame clones and omits some. The sample consists of 90,000 to 140,000 clones, 82% of them appearing once. This TCR was sampled from an adult in good health. The chain uses TRBV19 and TRBJ1-2; D is ambiguous. This specimen consisted of peripheral blood, obtained on day 0 of AZD1222 vaccination. CDR3 loop: CASSKESYYGYTF. The CDR3 nucleotides read TGTGCCAGTAGTAAGGAGAGTTACTATGGCTACACCTTC.